This T cell receptor (beta chain) was sequenced for a study of regulatory T cells in long-lasting Graves disease. Time point described: newly diagnosed GD, antithyroid drugs for less than 3 months. Isolated PBMC RNA provided the starting material for the TCR library. According to the study, TCR beta libraries were built with iRepertoire HTBI primers and CDR3-region Arm-PCR. TCRdb re-called the multiplex PCR reads with MiXCR, one entry per CDR3 protein. The sample has some 460,000 distinct CDR3 sequences, 15% to 20% seen once. This clonotype was recorded at least ten times. The data were also submitted as part of a second study, on T cells in Graves' hyperthyroidism and ophthalmopathy. As reported in that work: First-round RT-PCR of the TCR CDR3 relied on the HTBI primer set.

Sequenced here: peripheral blood mononuclear cells (PBMCs), sampled at new diagnosis, from a patient treated with antithyroid drugs. The source of this sequence is a man aged 35-49 years with Graves disease.

The CDR3 nucleotides are TGTGCCAGCAGCGTAGTAGGGACTGGGGCCAACGTCCTGACTTTC. As protein: CASSVVGTGANVLTF. V and J are TRBV9 and TRBJ2-6; the D is unclear. This CDR3 contains 15 residues. Germline V CDR1 and CDR2: SGDLS, YYNGEE. Trimming stripped 0 bases from V and 2 bases from J, with 6 bases between. Full variable domain (rest looked up from reference TRBV9 and TRBJ2-6): DSGVTQTPKHLITATGQRVTLRCSPRSGDLSVYWYQQSLDQGLQFLIQYYNGEERAKGNILERFSAQQFPDLHSELNLSSLELGDSALYFCASSVVGTGANVLTFGAGSRLTVL.